This paragraph reports one T cell receptor beta chain. The target of this receptor is not known. No qualities accompany the bases; no much larger clone lies one base away. This sample is part of a study of cytomegalovirus exposure and HLA in healthy donors (dated by TCRdb to about 2017). In terms of the full investigation: An earlier analysis of several hundred of the donors reported 250 to 350 Gb of sequence data and around 110 million unique TCR beta sequences from 150 million to 200 million T cells. About 280 gigabases of sequencing data and 80 million or so unique TCR sequences were included in an early release covering roughly 600 HLA-typed donors. Of the 350 to 400 genotyped donors, 81% fell in the genetic ancestry cluster associated with self-reported Caucasian donors. The study was designed to test whether signatures of past pathogen exposure could be identified by cataloging public T cell receptors. Using immunosequencing, the study profiled T cell repertoires from about 620 subjects and related those repertoires to cytomegalovirus serostatus. A separate validation cohort of 90 to 150 different subjects was used in addition to the roughly 670-subject first cohort. The study combined high-throughput TCR immunosequencing, statistical association of individual TCRs with disease status, and machine learning to predict cytomegalovirus infection status. To study patterns of TCR occurrence, a later analysis re-analyzed previously published TCR beta repertoires from around 660 donors and added high-resolution HLA genotyping. The later analysis used no new phenotypic data to find candidate immune exposures, relying instead on TCR beta sequences and their occurrence across donors. To decide whether each TCR beta V gene segment behaved as functional or pseudogenic, an earlier analysis of nearly 600 of the donors relied on high-throughput TCR beta sequencing. Donor age, sex, ethnicity and CMV serostatus were compiled alongside the repertoire data. A later genetic analysis took genome-wide SNP genotypes for about three fifths of the roughly 700 donors and used that subset as a discovery cohort. Every discovery cohort repertoire had been produced on one sequencing platform. HLA typing covered class I and class II loci at four-digit resolution. The number of typed donors differed by locus: about 620-640 for A, B, C, DRB1 and DQB1; 500 to 550 for DQA1; 606 for DPA1; and roughly 470 for DPB1. About five DR-DQ haplotypes were handled as single units for association and clustering because linkage in the cohort was strong. Among almost 400 genotyped donors of the cohort, an average of around 240,000 unique TCR beta nucleotide sequences were sequenced per donor, 15% to 20% of them non-productive.

The library was produced with the immunoSEQ multiplex PCR assay. A mixture of 60 forward primers for TCR Vbeta segments and 13 reverse primers for TCR Jbeta segments was used in the multiplex PCR. A multiplex PCR assay on genomic DNA amplified the CDR3 region of rearranged TCR beta genes. On the Illumina HiSeq System, the amplified TCR beta libraries were sequenced as 87-base-pair reads. From the authors' description of their analysis: In a later analysis, tens of millions of unique TCR beta chains were counted across the roughly 670 repertoires, and approximately 11 million of these chains were shared by at least two donors. To remove PCR and sequencing errors, raw reads were error-corrected and collapsed into unique sequences using a nearest-neighbor algorithm that merged closely related sequences. V, D and J gene segments were assigned by aligning CDR3 sequences to IMGT reference sequences. For a sequence to be retained, a match of at least six nucleotides was required to both a V gene segment and a J gene segment. A rearrangement was called productive if the CDR3 had no stop codons and remained in frame with V and J, and every other rearrangement was called non-productive. Following IMGT convention, CDR3 was defined as the stretch from the second conserved V-encoded cysteine to the conserved J-encoded phenylalanine. The earlier analysis of 500 to 750 of the donors excluded any sequence lacking an unambiguous match to a single V gene segment. An earlier analysis of some 610 of the donors called V segments functional above 56.7% productive rearrangements and segregating when the between-donor standard deviation exceeded 5%. A statistical classification framework was built for diagnosing cytomegalovirus status from the catalog of TCR beta chain sequences. In a later analysis, V and J genes were assigned by comparing TCR nucleotide sequences against IMGT/GENE-DB human TR gene sequences. A later analysis assigned CDR3 sequences and most-parsimonious VDJ recombination scenarios with the TCRdist pipeline. In a later analysis, each TCR beta chain was defined by its CDR3 amino acid sequence together with its V-gene family, and reads lacking a unique V-gene family were excluded. In a later analysis, 450 to 600 highly shared, low-generation-probability nucleotide sequences were removed to address suspected cross-contamination and a sequencing artifact. In a later analysis, a clonal expansion index for each public chain was calculated from normalized within-repertoire ranks of inferred template counts. In a later analysis, generation probabilities were computed using a VDJ recombination model fitted to out-of-frame rearrangements, and the results were checked against IGoR. In a later analysis, hypergeometric tests were used to score TCR-TCR, TCR-HLA and TCR-CMV co-occurrence, with a repertoire-size bias correction applied to TCR pairs. A later analysis estimated false discovery rates by permuting HLA or CMV assignments 20 times. In a later analysis, co-occurring TCRs were grouped with DBSCAN, and TCRdist sequence similarity was added when clustering was performed within HLA-allele-positive subsets. Repertoires with fewer than 30,000 or more than 120,000 public chains were left out of co-occurrence clustering, as were five repertoires with anomalous nucleotide sharing. TCRdb's version of the immuneACCESS table is confined to in-frame rearrangements and falls short of the full clone set. An unresolved V gene accounts for under half of the shortfall where checked; the remainder is of unknown origin. For V, J and clone size, that table is used; D and trimming come from the DNA. This sample is represented by roughly 140,000 clones; 80% of them were singletons. The top ten constitute 4.5% of the sample.

The cohort consisted of approximately 690 healthy bone marrow donors. At the time of sampling, every cohort member was nominally healthy, though immune exposures that went unrecorded were likely present. The donor tested CMV seronegative, placing the donor among the 350 or so seronegative members of the cohort. Every donor gave a peripheral blood sample, and the peripheral blood mononuclear cells from that sample were used for TCR beta sequencing. The Qiagen DNeasy Blood Extraction Kit was used to extract genomic DNA from the blood cell samples. Points the paper makes about the study in general: Linkage disequilibrium might explain the correlated functional status among segregating V segments, but an unknown experimental factor could not be excluded. In a later genetic analysis, a missense DCLRE1C variant was associated with V-gene and J-gene trimming of TCR beta chains, and the association was replicated in an independent cohort. A few of the identified cytomegalovirus-associated TCR beta chains were confirmed in vitro to be specific for cytomegalovirus antigens. In a later analysis, most CMV-associated TCR beta chains were found to appear HLA-restricted, with HLA associations seemingly driven largely by CMV exposure. In an earlier analysis of some 500 of the donors, most TCR beta V segments appeared in productive rearrangements about 87% or about 30% of the time, broadly matching IMGT annotations. According to the authors, the approach could potentially be generalized to other disease states and immunological phenotypes. The study listed 150 to 200 TCR beta chains as associated with cytomegalovirus. In both the original and validation cohorts, the classifier was reported to diagnose cytomegalovirus status with high specificity and sensitivity. A further reported finding was that TCR beta sequences accurately predicted the HLA-A and HLA-B alleles for most subjects in the first cohort. For the cohort, immune exposure information was limited to CMV serostatus. A later genetic analysis reported fewer N-insertions in productive TCRs among donors in an Asian-associated ancestry cluster than the approximately 670-donor mean. The presence/absence analyses assumed that sequencing depth was roughly uniform across donors, and that assumption may not be true. A later analysis found that TCR association rates varied across HLA loci, with DRB1 alleles showing the most associated TCRs and HLA-C alleles the fewest. In a later analysis, HLA-associated TCR beta chains showed more clonal expansion and lower generation probabilities than non-associated chains that were equally common. Because counts were too low, about 18 rarely observed V segments, including chromosome 9 orphons, were excluded from the earlier analysis of 587 of the donors. The cohort was sequenced for TCR beta chains only, and without alpha or paired-chain data the features that could be detected were limited. Most TCR sequences were seen in very few donors, while some public TCRs were found in many individuals. A later analysis reported that several top co-occurrence clusters appeared linked to parvovirus B19, influenza, CMV and Epstein-Barr virus. Because HLA typing was unavailable for some donors at each locus, only the typed subset was used in association tests. Assigning TCR associations to individual alleles was difficult when HLA alleles, especially DR and DQ, strongly co-occurred. A cluster of highly shared sequence variants was judged likely to represent a technical artifact of the sequencing pipeline. A later analysis associated 15,000 to 20,000 TCR beta sequences with specific HLA alleles at a false discovery rate of 0.05.

The sample consisted of PBMCs. The TCR was taken from a man in his forties in good health and CMV-seronegative.

The CDR3 reads as follows: CATTGNTEAFF. The base sequence is TGTGCCACGACAGGGAACACTGAAGCTTTCTTT. The chain uses TRBV10-3 and TRBJ1-1; TRBD1 is a possible D gene, resting on 6 matching bases. CDR1 ENHRY and CDR2 SYGVKD were looked up in the germline V gene. Taken from cysteine to phenylalanine, the CDR3 has 11 residues. The entry retains the CDR3 DNA only, 33 bases that are in frame from base 1. The V end loses 10 bases and the J end loses 1 base, and a stretch of 7 bases separates them.